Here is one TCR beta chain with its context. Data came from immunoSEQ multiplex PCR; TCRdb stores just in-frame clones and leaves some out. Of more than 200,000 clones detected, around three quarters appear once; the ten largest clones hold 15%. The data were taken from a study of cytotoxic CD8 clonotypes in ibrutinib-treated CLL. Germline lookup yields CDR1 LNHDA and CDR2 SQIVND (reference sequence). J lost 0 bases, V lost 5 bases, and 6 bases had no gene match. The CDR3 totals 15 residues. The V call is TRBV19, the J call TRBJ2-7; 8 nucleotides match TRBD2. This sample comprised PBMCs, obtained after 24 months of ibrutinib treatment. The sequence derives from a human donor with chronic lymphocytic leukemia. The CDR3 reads CASSGSGSSSYEQYF. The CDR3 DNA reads TGTGCCAGTAGTGGAAGCGGGAGTAGCTCCTACGAGCAGTACTTC.